This T cell receptor beta chain was sequenced during a study of blood T cell repertoires in COVID-19. Study context: From T cells, B-cell-depleted T cells, or PBMCs came the material, which was cDNA or gDNA.

The germline gives CDR1 SGDLS, CDR2 YYNGEE. With 4 bases clipped from V and 3 bases from J, the junction kept 4 bases outside the gene matches. The CDR3 totals 14 residues. Some clones are missing from TCRdb's copy, which holds only in-frame ones; the method was immunoSEQ multiplex PCR. The table shows about 150,000 clones, with roughly four fifths occurring only once. The receptor was derived from a man in his sixties or seventies with active or convalescent COVID-19. Material for sequencing was peripheral blood. The chain employs TRBV9 and TRBJ2-7; TRBD1 matches 10 bases. The CDR3 DNA sequence: TGTGCCAGCAGCCGGACAGGGGGGCACTACGAGCAGTACTTC. Amino acids: CASSRTGGHYEQYF.